A single sample gave rise to the 13 T cell receptor beta chains below, sequenced in a study of blood T cell repertoires in COVID-19. Method: immunoSEQ multiplex PCR; TCRdb's copy keeps in-frame clones and lacks some. The table lists 130,000 to 150,000 clones, more than 75% of them singletons. The sequencing input was peripheral blood. The source of these receptors is a man aged 55 to 70 with acute or convalescent COVID-19.

This chain uses TRBV11-2 with TRBJ2-5, with 9 bases that match TRBD2. V lost 2 bases to trimming and J lost 4 bases; unmatched junction nucleotides: 8. The V gene's germline CDR1 is SGHAT and CDR2 FQNNGV. The CDR3 has 16 amino acids. DNA of the CDR3: TGTGCCAGCAGCTTAAATAGCGGGAGTAGTCGAGAGACCCAGTACTTC. Amino acid sequence: CASSLNSGSSRETQYF.

The chain uses TRBV28 and TRBJ2-3; the match to TRBD2 covers 10 bases. The CDR3 length is 14 residues. V trimming: 4 bases; J trimming: 6 bases; junction bases outside the gene matches: 4. The germline V gene has CDR1 MDHEN and CDR2 SYDVKM. CDR3 coding DNA: TGTGCCAGCAGTTCCCCGGGACTAGCGGATACGCAGTATTTT. Amino acid sequence: CASSSPGLADTQYF.

CDR3 DNA sequence: TGCAGCGTTGAATGGCAGGGAATGGGCTACACCTTC. This sequence encodes CSVEWQGMGYTF. The chain links TRBV29-1 to TRBJ1-2; possibly TRBD1 for D (5 bases). Germline V lookup: CDR1 SQVTM, CDR2 ANQGSEA. The V end was cut by 2 bases, the J end by 8 bases, with 12 bases between. This CDR3 has 12 residues.

This rearrangement joins TRBV6-2 or TRBV6-3 to TRBJ1-1, with 7 bases matching TRBD1. The CDR3 runs 14 residues. CDR1 is MNHEY, CDR2 SVGEGT, per germline. Trimming at V came to 4 bases and at J to 7 bases, leaving 9 bases not matched to a gene. Here the CDR3 reads CASSFRTTGNEAFF. CDR3 sequence (DNA): TGTGCCAGCAGTTTCAGGACGACAGGGAATGAAGCTTTCTTT.

The chain recombines TRBV3-1 (or the pseudogene TRBV3-2) with TRBJ1-1, with TRBD1 identical over 8 bases. The CDR3 runs 13 residues. V shed 7 bases and J 8 bases; nucleotides not matched to a gene: 9. Germline CDR1 is LGHDT and CDR2 is YNNKEL (reference sequence). In nucleotides, the CDR3 is TGTGCCAGCATTACTACAGGGGGACGGGAAGCTTTCTTT. This translates into CASITTGGREAFF.

The J gene is TRBJ1-1, the V gene TRBV30; TRBD1 matches at 8 bases. The germline gives CDR1 GTSNPN, CDR2 SVGIG (reference sequence). J lost 4 bases, V lost 3 bases, and 7 bases had no gene match. The CDR3 runs 14 residues. The CDR3 sequence is CAWSPGGRVTEAFF. The DNA of the CDR3 is TGTGCCTGGAGCCCAGGGGGCCGCGTCACTGAAGCTTTCTTT.

The V and J genes are TRBV5-1 and TRBJ2-1, with 10 bases aligning to TRBD2. The CDR3 length is 14 residues. Unmatched junction bases numbered 5, after V lost 4 bases and J lost 7 bases. Looked up from germline, CDR1 is SGHRS and CDR2 is YFSETQ. As DNA, the CDR3 is TGCGCCAGCAGCCAAGGACTAGCGGATAATGAGCAGTTCTTC. It translates to CASSQGLADNEQFF.

This clone was seen only a few times. This chain connects TRBV19 to TRBJ1-4; no firm D call. The V gene's germline CDR1 is LNHDA and CDR2 SQIVND (reference sequence). This CDR3 region has 13 residues. Trimming took 7 bases from V and 7 from J, leaving 13 bases between them. CDR3 DNA sequence: TGTGCCAGTATACACCCAGAAAGTGAAAAACTGTTTTTT. Protein product: CASIHPESEKLFF.

The rearrangement uses TRBV2 and TRBJ2-7; maybe TRBD2 (5 bases). This CDR3 comprises 11 residues. Per germline, CDR1 SNHLY and CDR2 FYNNEI. With 11 bases removed from V and 3 bases from J, the gap between germline ends came to 11 bases. CDR3 in DNA: TGTGCCGGACTCGACCGCTACGAGCAGTACTTC. Protein: CAGLDRYEQYF.

This clone was seen a handful of times. This sequence joins TRBV13 and TRBJ2-1, with a tentative D call TRBD2 (6 bases). The V gene's germline CDR1 is PRHDT and CDR2 FYEKMQ (reference sequence). The ends were cut back, 4 bases at V and 2 bases at J, with 15 bases in the middle. The CDR3 is 16 amino acids. CDR3 sequence (DNA): TGTGCCAGCAGCTCCCGGGGGATGCCACCCTACAATGAGCAGTTCTTC. Translating gives CASSSRGMPPYNEQFF.

This clone appeared a few times. The chain carries TRBV19 and TRBJ2-5; 7 bases agree with TRBD1. V lost 6 bases to trimming and J lost 4 bases; unmatched junction nucleotides: 5. Germline CDR1 is LNHDA and CDR2 is SQIVND (reference sequence). The CDR3 length is 13 residues. This CDR3 is CASRVTGAETQYF. The CDR3, as DNA: TGTGCCAGTAGGGTAACAGGGGCAGAGACCCAGTACTTC. Combining the CDR3 with reference TRBV19 and TRBJ2-5 gives the whole variable domain DGGITQSPKYLFRKEGQNVTLSCEQNLNHDAMYWYRQDPGQGLRLIYYSQIVNDFQKGDIAEGYSVSREKKESFPLTVTSAQKNPTAFYLCASRVTGAETQYFGPGTRLLVL.

In its sample, this clone was seen a few times. The rearrangement joins TRBV6-6 to TRBJ1-1; 10 nucleotides line up with TRBD1. The CDR3 runs 13 residues. CDR1 is MNHNY, CDR2 SVGAGI, per germline (reference sequence). Germline trimming cut 2 bases from V and 7 bases from J; bases unmatched to any gene: 1. For the CDR3, the DNA is TGTGCCAGCAGTTACCGGACAGGGGGTGAAGCTTTCTTT. Translation gives CASSYRTGGEAFF.

This clone has just one count. The J gene is TRBJ2-1, the V gene TRBV19, with 9 bases matching TRBD2. V dropped 9 bases and J dropped 1; count of bases not matched to a gene: 7. Looked up from germline, CDR1 is LNHDA and CDR2 is SQIVND (reference sequence). The CDR3 covers 15 residues. CDR3 loop: CASHFSGSSYNEQFF. In DNA form, the CDR3 reads TGTGCCAGCCATTTTAGCGGGAGTTCCTACAATGAGCAGTTCTTC.